The clone carrying this T cell receptor beta chain was counted between two and nine times. MiXCR, run by TCRdb on the RT-PCR reads, gives a single entry per CDR3 protein. The sample consists of fewer than 500,000 distinct CDR3 sequences, approximately 16% of them appearing once. This sample was included in a study of patients and donors after allogeneic stem cell transplantation. This CDR3 is 14 amino acids long. V lost 8 bases, J lost 3 bases, and 14 bases lay in between. Per germline, CDR1 SGHNT and CDR2 YENEEA. The V and J genes are TRBV11-3 and TRBJ1-3; D is ambiguous. This receptor was obtained from a human donor who was either an allogeneic HSCT recipient or a stem cell or donor lymphocyte infusion donor (not recorded which). It is not recorded whose cells these are; they may come from a transplant donor. Material: blood, either unsorted or a sorted T cell fraction (not recorded which). The CDR3 DNA sequence: TGTGCCAGCTCCCGGGCGGGTCTTGGAAACACCATATATTTT. Amino acid sequence: CASSRAGLGNTIYF.